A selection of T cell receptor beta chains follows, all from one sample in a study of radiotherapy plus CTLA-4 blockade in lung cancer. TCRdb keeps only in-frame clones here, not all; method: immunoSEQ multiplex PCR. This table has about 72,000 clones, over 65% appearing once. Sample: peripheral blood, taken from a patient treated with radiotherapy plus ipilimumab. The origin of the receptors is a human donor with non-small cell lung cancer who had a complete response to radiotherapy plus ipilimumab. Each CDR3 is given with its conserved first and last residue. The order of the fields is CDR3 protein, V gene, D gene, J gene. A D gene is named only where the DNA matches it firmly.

cdr3_aa: CASSQVGRNYGYTF; v_call: TRBV4-3; d_call: .; j_call: TRBJ1-2
cdr3_aa: CASSFTVAKNIQYF; v_call: TRBV11-3; d_call: .; j_call: TRBJ2-4
cdr3_aa: CASSVGAGAPTDTQYF; v_call: TRBV9; d_call: TRBD2; j_call: TRBJ2-3
cdr3_aa: CASSLGVSTEAFF; v_call: TRBV11-2; d_call: .; j_call: TRBJ1-1
cdr3_aa: CASSPNRTGWGNQPQHF; v_call: TRBV18; d_call: TRBD1; j_call: TRBJ1-5
cdr3_aa: CASSEGRDRGAEAFF; v_call: TRBV6-1; d_call: .; j_call: TRBJ1-1
cdr3_aa: CASSSLQGCTF; v_call: TRBV7-9; d_call: TRBD1; j_call: TRBJ1-2
cdr3_aa: CASKGREETQYF; v_call: TRBV19; d_call: .; j_call: TRBJ2-5
cdr3_aa: CASSQGRDRYHGYTF; v_call: TRBV4-3; d_call: .; j_call: TRBJ1-2
cdr3_aa: CASSRGGNTEAFF; v_call: TRBV14; d_call: .; j_call: TRBJ1-1
cdr3_aa: CASSRLAPSYEQYF; v_call: TRBV10-2; d_call: TRBD2; j_call: TRBJ2-7
cdr3_aa: CASSDRRGGVGGYTF; v_call: TRBV2; d_call: .; j_call: TRBJ1-2
cdr3_aa: CATSRDPGARGYGYTF; v_call: TRBV15; d_call: .; j_call: TRBJ1-2
cdr3_aa: CASSLGPRGARHTDTQYF; v_call: TRBV5-1; d_call: .; j_call: TRBJ2-3
cdr3_aa: CASSFPQGGETQYF; v_call: TRBV7-2; d_call: .; j_call: TRBJ2-5
cdr3_aa: CSVDGSAKNIQYF; v_call: TRBV29-1; d_call: .; j_call: TRBJ2-4
cdr3_aa: CASSILGAGEEKLFF; v_call: TRBV19; d_call: .; j_call: TRBJ1-4
cdr3_aa: CASSFHSGDGYTF; v_call: TRBV6-9; d_call: .; j_call: TRBJ1-2
cdr3_aa: CASSLGPSIQETQYF; v_call: TRBV5-5; d_call: .; j_call: TRBJ2-5
cdr3_aa: CASSAGTHTYEQYF; v_call: TRBV10-1; d_call: .; j_call: TRBJ2-7
cdr3_aa: CASSLAGASTDTQYF; v_call: TRBV7-6; d_call: .; j_call: TRBJ2-3
cdr3_aa: CASSPGQGGSYEQYF; v_call: TRBV18; d_call: TRBD1; j_call: TRBJ2-7
cdr3_aa: CATSRDSITSGSTGFF; v_call: TRBV15; d_call: TRBD2; j_call: TRBJ2-1
cdr3_aa: CASSSAGTRTYNEQFF; v_call: TRBV28; d_call: TRBD2; j_call: TRBJ2-1
cdr3_aa: CAIRPGLPNEQFF; v_call: TRBV10-3; d_call: .; j_call: TRBJ2-1
cdr3_aa: CASSGTSVHNEQFF; v_call: TRBV18; d_call: TRBD2; j_call: TRBJ2-1
cdr3_aa: CASSLGGNNHGYTF; v_call: TRBV7-9; d_call: .; j_call: TRBJ1-2
cdr3_aa: CASSQDLPGIVGGELFF; v_call: TRBV4-1; d_call: .; j_call: TRBJ2-2